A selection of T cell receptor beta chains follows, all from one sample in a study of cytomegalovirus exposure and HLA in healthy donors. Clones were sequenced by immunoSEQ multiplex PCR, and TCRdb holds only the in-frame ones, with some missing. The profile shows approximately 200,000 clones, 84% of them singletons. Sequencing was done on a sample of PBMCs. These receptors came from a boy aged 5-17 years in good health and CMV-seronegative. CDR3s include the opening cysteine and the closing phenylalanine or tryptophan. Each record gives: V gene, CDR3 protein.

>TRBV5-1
CASSLSGTGSYNEQFF
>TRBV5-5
CASSFDYGRSDTQYF
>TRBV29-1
CTSTRGGQETQYF
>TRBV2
CASSEGGRDTQYF
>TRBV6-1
CASSEVPGVDNSPLHF
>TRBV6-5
CASSWTATNEKLFF
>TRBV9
CASSVPGTSGGGSYNEQFF
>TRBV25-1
CASRPPVGGRKNEQFF
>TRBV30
CARSPLVTDTQYF
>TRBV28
CASSLAGGEKLFF
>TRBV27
CASSPLAGGPDGELFF
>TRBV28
CASSYAGLADTDTQYF
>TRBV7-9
CASSSNRDRPRGEQYF
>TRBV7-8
CASSLVWGVANEKLFF
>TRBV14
CASSQVLPRGLTNSGNTIYF
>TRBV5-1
CASSRVPGQASYEQYF
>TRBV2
CASSEALGTKNNEQFF
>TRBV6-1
CASSVSTGKAGYTF
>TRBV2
CAWGDSSYEQYF
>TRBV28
CASSPRLAETYEQYF
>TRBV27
CASSPTRTGRNTEAFF
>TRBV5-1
CASSPGQDSTEREAYEQYF
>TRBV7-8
CASSLDRVVEKLFF
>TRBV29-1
CSVSLPGVQPQHF
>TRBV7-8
CASSSLRLKRESQVTQYF
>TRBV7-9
CASSLASPTGTQYF
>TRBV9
CASSAPRGGVAFF
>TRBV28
CASSKDRGEFF
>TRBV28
CASSLSGDEAFF
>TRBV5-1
CASSSLASSYNEQFF
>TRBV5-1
CASSFSGTGEGQFF
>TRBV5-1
CASSLASGEETQYF
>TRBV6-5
CASTGGAGTQYF
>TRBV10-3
CAIRGQGDGYTF
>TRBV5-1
CASSLAPERGYNSPLHF
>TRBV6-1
CASSSRDRVREQYF
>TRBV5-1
CASSAGTARGNTIYF
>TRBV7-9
CASSLRGNTEAFF
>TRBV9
CASSRVVMDFYNEQFF
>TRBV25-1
CASSDGRGGWGETQYF
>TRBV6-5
CASSLGQRSYEQYF
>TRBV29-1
CSVDRGYEQYF
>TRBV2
CASSGGGPHYGYTF
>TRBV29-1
CSVQRRLSYGYTF
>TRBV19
CASSPGGGTGGRVQPQHF
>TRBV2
CASSESFGQTGELFF
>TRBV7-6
CASSQGEPYEQYF